This T cell receptor beta chain was retrieved from a study of blood T cell repertoires in COVID-19. The table came from immunoSEQ multiplex PCR; TCRdb's copy has only in-frame clones and leaves some out. The data contain 200,000 or so clones, 85% to 90% of them singletons. Germline CDR1 reads SEHNR; CDR2 reads FQNEAQ (reference sequence). The V segment lost 5 bases and the J segment 8 bases; nucleotides outside the gene matches: 5. The CDR3 runs 13 residues. The sample consisted of PBMCs or T cells enriched from blood (not recorded which). This TCR was recovered from a woman aged 40 to 50 with acute COVID-19. The rearrangement joins TRBV7-9 to TRBJ1-2; 10 bases map to TRBD1. The CDR3 loop reads CASSHGQGGGYTF. As DNA, the CDR3 is TGTGCCAGCAGCCACGGACAGGGGGGCGGCTACACCTTC.